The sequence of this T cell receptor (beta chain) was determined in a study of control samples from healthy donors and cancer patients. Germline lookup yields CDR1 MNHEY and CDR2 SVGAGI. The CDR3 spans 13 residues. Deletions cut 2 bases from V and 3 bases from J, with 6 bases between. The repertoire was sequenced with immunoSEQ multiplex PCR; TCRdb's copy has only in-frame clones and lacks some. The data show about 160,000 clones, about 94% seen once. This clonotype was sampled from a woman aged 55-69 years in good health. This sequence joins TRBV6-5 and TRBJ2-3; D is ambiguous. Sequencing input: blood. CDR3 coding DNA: TGTGCCAGCAGTTACACCTCTACAGATACGCAGTATTTT. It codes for CASSYTSTDTQYF.